This T cell receptor (beta chain) is from a study of regulatory T cells in long-lasting Graves disease. According to the study, TCR beta libraries were built with iRepertoire HTBI primers and CDR3-region Arm-PCR. Via MiXCR, TCRdb re-called the multiplex PCR reads, giving one row per CDR3 protein. The sample lists over 250,000 distinct CDR3 sequences; approximately 20% were seen once. At least ten counts were recorded for this clonotype. The time point denotes: persistent/refractory GD, antithyroid drugs over 5 years with positive TRAb. The TCR library was prepared using RNA isolated from PBMCs. Diagnoses of Graves' disease were made by American Thyroid Association guidelines. This CDR3 has 14 amino acids. V lost 1 base, J lost 6 bases, and 13 bases lay in between.

The TCR was taken from a female donor with Graves disease. The source material was peripheral blood mononuclear cells (PBMCs), sampled when the disease was refractory, from a patient treated with antithyroid drugs. The chain uses TRBV12-3 or TRBV12-4 and TRBJ2-7, with D perhaps matching TRBD1 (5 bases). CDR3 amino acids: CASSLGTTTGEQYF. CDR3 DNA sequence: TGTGCCAGCAGTTTAGGGACAACTACGGGCGAGCAGTACTTC.